What follows are 17 T cell receptor beta chains derived from one specimen sequenced in a study of T cell responses to AZD1222 COVID-19 vaccine. The table came from immunoSEQ multiplex PCR; TCRdb's copy has only in-frame clones and leaves some out. The table shows approximately 260,000 clones, with more than 85% occurring only once. The input for sequencing was peripheral blood, taken on day 0 of AZD1222 vaccination. The origin of the receptors is an adult in good health.

The chain has TRBV4-3 and TRBJ2-2; the D call may be TRBD1 or TRBD2 (5 bases each). Germline V gene sequence: CDR1 LGHNA, CDR2 YSLEER. The CDR3 consists of 18 residues. The ends were cut back, 0 bases at V and 2 bases at J, with 16 bases in the middle. CDR3 region: CASSQDSWGRENTGELFF. The CDR3 bases are TGCGCCAGCAGCCAAGACTCATGGGGGAGAGAAAACACCGGGGAGCTGTTTTTT.

This clone was counted once. The chain uses TRBV19 and TRBJ2-1; no clear D. Trimming took off 5 bases at V and 7 bases at J, with 12 bases between the two ends. Germline V gene lookup returns CDR1 LNHDA and CDR2 SQIVND (reference sequence). This CDR3 contains 13 residues. The CDR3 coding sequence is TGTGCCAGTAGTGTCTCCCCCCCGAATGAGCAGTTCTTC. Translated: CASSVSPPNEQFF.

The chain has TRBV5-1 and TRBJ1-1; 10 bases map to TRBD1. Germline-derived CDR1 and CDR2 are SGHRS and YFSETQ. The junction had 6 bases not matched to a gene; V was cut back by 4 bases and J by 0 bases. This CDR3 contains 16 residues. DNA for the CDR3: TGCGCCAGCAGCCCCAGGACAGGGGGACTGAACACTGAAGCTTTCTTT. It specifies CASSPRTGGLNTEAFF.

The chain links TRBV9 to TRBJ2-2; no clear D gene. Germline V CDR1 and CDR2: SGDLS, YYNGEE. This CDR3 spans 15 amino acids. Deletions cut 0 bases from V and 1 base from J, with 7 bases between. CDR3 DNA: TGTGCCAGCAGCGTAGACTCACAGAACACCGGGGAGCTGTTTTTT. Protein: CASSVDSQNTGELFF.

This clone occurred once. The chain is built from TRBV28 and TRBJ2-7, with D maybe TRBD1 (6 bases). Germline V gene data show CDR1 as MDHEN and CDR2 as SYDVKM. CDR3 length equals 15 residues. V dropped 4 bases and J dropped 4 bases, with 17 bases sitting between them. The CDR3 region is CASSSDRTGIYEQYF. Here the CDR3 DNA reads TGTGCCAGCAGTTCAGACAGGACGGGGATTTACGAGCAGTACTTC.

The gene calls are TRBV28 and TRBJ2-1; 8 bases map to TRBD1. With 10 bases clipped from V and 4 bases from J, the junction kept 12 bases outside the gene matches. Germline V gives CDR1 MDHEN, CDR2 SYDVKM. CDR3 size: 15 residues. The CDR3 protein is CATRDPGGTYNEQFF. CDR3 DNA: TGTGCCACCCGCGATCCAGGGGGCACGTACAATGAGCAGTTCTTC.

This clone appeared once. Additional DNA sequences in this sample encode the identical CDR3. The rearrangement uses TRBV2 and TRBJ1-5, with D unclear. Germline V CDR1 and CDR2: SNHLY, FYNNEI. Trimming pared 4 bases from V and 6 bases from J, leaving 7 bases between. This CDR3 spans 12 amino acids. The CDR3 protein is CASSVEGQPQHF. The CDR3 nucleotides read TGTGCCAGCAGTGTAGAGGGTCAGCCCCAGCATTTT.

The gene calls are TRBV5-1 and TRBJ2-5; D uncertain. Germline CDR1 SGHRS, CDR2 YFSETQ. Trimming stripped 0 bases from V and 1 base from J, with 7 bases between. The CDR3 contains 14 residues. DNA for the CDR3: TGCGCCAGCAGCTTGGATGGAATCCAAGAGACCCAGTACTTC. This sequence encodes CASSLDGIQETQYF.

V and J are TRBV2 and TRBJ2-3, with TRBD2 matching 12 bases. Losses at the gene ends were 8 bases for V and 0 bases for J; bases not matched to a gene: 9. CDR1 is SNHLY and CDR2 is FYNNEI in the germline V gene. The CDR3 is 17 amino acids. CDR3 coding DNA: TGTGCCAGCCGTCTTACTAGCGGGGGGTCTAGCACAGATACGCAGTATTTT. This codes for CASRLTSGGSSTDTQYF.

The chain uses TRBV12-5 and TRBJ2-2; D is unclear. Germline V gene sequence: CDR1 LGHNT, CDR2 FRNRAP. The length of the CDR3 is 13 residues. The V gene lost 2 bases and the J gene lost 0 bases, with 1 base spanning the gap. This chain's CDR3 is CASGLTNTGELFF. In DNA form, the CDR3 reads TGTGCTAGTGGTTTGACGAACACCGGGGAGCTGTTTTTT.

This clone was recorded once. V usage is TRBV3-1 (or the pseudogene TRBV3-2) and J usage is TRBJ2-3; TRBD2 might be the D (6 bases). The CDR3 contains 12 residues. Per the germline V gene, CDR1 is LGHDT and CDR2 is YNNKEL (reference sequence). The V end lost 4 bases, the J end lost 7 bases, and 9 bases lay between the germline ends. CDR3 region: CASSPEGNTQYF. As DNA, the CDR3 is TGTGCCAGCAGCCCGGAGGGGAATACGCAGTATTTT.

The chain has TRBV9 and TRBJ1-4; no reliable D call. Per the germline V gene, CDR1 is SGDLS and CDR2 is YYNGEE. This CDR3 has 15 amino acids. Trimming removed 0 bases from V and 0 bases from J, with 6 bases in between. The CDR3 region has the DNA TGTGCCAGCAGCGTAGCGGATGCAACTAATGAAAAACTGTTTTTT. Translation gives CASSVADATNEKLFF.

The sample holds one count of this clone. The rearrangement links TRBV19 to TRBJ1-4, with D unclear. CDR3 length: 14 residues. Trimming left V 4 bases short and J 8 bases short, with 14 bases between. CDR1 and CDR2 from the germline V gene are LNHDA and SQIVND (reference sequence). CDR3 bases: TGTGCCAGTAGTAGAGGGTCAGTCGGCGAAAAACTGTTTTTT. Translation: CASSRGSVGEKLFF.

This clone was observed once. V and J are TRBV9 and TRBJ1-5; perhaps TRBD1 as D (5 bases). The CDR3 loop spans 15 amino acids. V lost 4 bases and J 8 bases, leaving 19 bases between the germline ends. Germline V gives CDR1 SGDLS, CDR2 YYNGEE. CDR3 coding DNA: TGTGCCAGCAGCTCCGGGACTATCCCCGGGGAGCCCCAGCATTTT. Protein sequence: CASSSGTIPGEPQHF.

This clone was recorded a few times. This rearrangement joins TRBV4-3 to TRBJ1-2; D gene unclear. The V end lost 7 bases, the J end lost 0 bases, and 15 bases lay between the germline ends. The V gene's germline CDR1 is LGHNA and CDR2 YSLEER. The CDR3 extends over 15 amino acids. This chain's CDR3 is CASNDVAGSNYGYTF. The CDR3 DNA is TGCGCCAGCAATGACGTCGCAGGATCTAACTATGGCTACACCTTC.

As concerns this clone: Other DNA sequences from this sample encode an identical CDR3 as well. The chain has TRBV5-1 and TRBJ2-7, with TRBD1 matching over 10 bases. Germline CDR1 and CDR2: SGHRS and YFSETQ. With V trimmed by 4 bases and J by 2 bases, 3 bases remained unmatched. The CDR3 runs to 14 residues. The CDR3 bases are TGCGCCAGCAGCCTGGGACAGGGGCCCTACGAGCAGTACTTC. Translating gives CASSLGQGPYEQYF.

The CDR3 region has the DNA TGTGCCAGTAGATCGCGACAGGGATCCTACGAGCAGTACTTC. It codes for CASRSRQGSYEQYF. This chain connects TRBV5-6 to TRBJ2-7; 7 nucleotides agree with TRBD1. CDR3 length: 14 amino acids. Germline assignment: CDR1 SGHDT and CDR2 YYEEEE. V trimming: 8 bases; J trimming: 1 base; junction bases outside the gene matches: 9.